This T cell receptor (beta chain) comes out of a study of T cells after yellow fever vaccination. Findings and limits, study-wide: Among all clonotypes, a small share was observed in both CD4 and CD8 compartments.

The CDR3 runs to 11 residues. In germline, CDR1 is DFQATT, CDR2 SNEGSKA (reference sequence). With 5 bases removed from V and 10 bases from J, the gap between germline ends came to 13 bases. MiXCR, run by TCRdb on the 5' RACE reads, gives a single entry per CDR3 protein. The sample contains 610,000 or so distinct CDR3 sequences, more than 9% of which appear only once. Worth noting for this clonotype: The antigen is unknown.

The chain links TRBV20-1 to TRBJ2-3; a weak D match, TRBD1 (6 bases). The material sequenced was PBMCs, taken on the day of the yellow fever booster vaccination. This TCR came from a man under 40 who received the YFV17D yellow fever vaccine. The CDR3 protein is CSASQGPAQYF. As DNA, the CDR3 is TGCAGTGCTTCACAGGGTCCGGCGCAGTATTTT.